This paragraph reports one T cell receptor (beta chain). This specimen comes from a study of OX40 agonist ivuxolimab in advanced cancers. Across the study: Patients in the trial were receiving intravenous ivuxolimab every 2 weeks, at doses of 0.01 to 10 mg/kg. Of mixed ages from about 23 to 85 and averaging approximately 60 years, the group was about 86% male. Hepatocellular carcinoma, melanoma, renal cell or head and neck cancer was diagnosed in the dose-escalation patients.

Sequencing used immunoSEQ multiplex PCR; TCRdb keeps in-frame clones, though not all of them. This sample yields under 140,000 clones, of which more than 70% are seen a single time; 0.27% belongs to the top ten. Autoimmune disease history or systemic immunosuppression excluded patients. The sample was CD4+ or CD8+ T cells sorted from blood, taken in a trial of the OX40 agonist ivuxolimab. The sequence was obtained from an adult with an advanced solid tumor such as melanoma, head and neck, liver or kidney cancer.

CDR3 nucleotides: TGCAGTGCTGTGCGTGGACAGCCCCAGCATTTT. The encoded protein is CSAVRGQPQHF. The chain employs TRBV20-1 and TRBJ1-5; D remains ambiguous. V was shortened by 5 bases and J by 7 bases, with 9 bases between the two germline ends. The CDR3 contains 11 residues. Germline V lookup: CDR1 DFQATT, CDR2 SNEGSKA (reference sequence).